This T cell receptor beta chain was identified during a study of T cells after yellow fever vaccination. Study conclusions and caveats: FACS-sorted repertoires could harbor abundant contaminating bulk-population clonotypes. The CD4 and CD8 compartments had a small share of their clonotypes in common.

The 5'RACE template-switching step produced TCR cDNA and added a universal primer site and UMIs. TCRdb fed the 5' RACE reads into MiXCR, producing one record per CDR3 protein. Among hundreds of thousands of distinct CDR3 sequences listed, around an eighth were seen once. V was cut by 1 base and J by 4 bases, with 7 bases left in between. The CDR3 is 13 amino acids. Germline V CDR1 and CDR2: MGHDK, SYGVNS. As for this clonotype: The antigen is undetermined.

The starting material was PBMCs, obtained on the day of the yellow fever booster vaccination. The J gene is TRBJ1-1, the V gene TRBV25-1, with D hard to call. The source is a man in his thirties or forties who received the YFV17D yellow fever vaccine. CDR3 nucleotides: TGTGCCAGCAGTGAATTAGGGTCCACTGAAGCTTTCTTT. Translated: CASSELGSTEAFF. Drawing the rest from reference TRBV25-1 and TRBJ1-1, the complete variable domain is EADIYQTPRYLVIGTGKKITLECSQTMGHDKMYWYQQDPGMELHLIHYSYGVNSTEKGDLSSESTVSRIRTEHFPLTLESARPSHTSQYLCASSELGSTEAFFGQGTRLTVV.